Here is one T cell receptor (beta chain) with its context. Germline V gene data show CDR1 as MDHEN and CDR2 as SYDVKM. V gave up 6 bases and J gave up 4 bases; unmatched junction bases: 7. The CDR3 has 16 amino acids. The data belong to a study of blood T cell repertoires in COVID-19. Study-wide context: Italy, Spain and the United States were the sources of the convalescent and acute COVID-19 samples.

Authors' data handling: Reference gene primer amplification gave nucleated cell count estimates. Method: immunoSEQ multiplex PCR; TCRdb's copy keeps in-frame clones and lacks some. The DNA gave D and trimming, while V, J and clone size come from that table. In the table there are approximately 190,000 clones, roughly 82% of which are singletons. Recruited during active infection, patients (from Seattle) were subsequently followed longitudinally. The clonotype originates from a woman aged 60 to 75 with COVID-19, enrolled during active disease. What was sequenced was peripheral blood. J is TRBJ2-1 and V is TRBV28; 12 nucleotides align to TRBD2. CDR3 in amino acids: CASSSLGTSGYNEQFF. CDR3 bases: TGTGCCAGCAGCTCTCTCGGGACTAGCGGGTACAATGAGCAGTTCTTC.